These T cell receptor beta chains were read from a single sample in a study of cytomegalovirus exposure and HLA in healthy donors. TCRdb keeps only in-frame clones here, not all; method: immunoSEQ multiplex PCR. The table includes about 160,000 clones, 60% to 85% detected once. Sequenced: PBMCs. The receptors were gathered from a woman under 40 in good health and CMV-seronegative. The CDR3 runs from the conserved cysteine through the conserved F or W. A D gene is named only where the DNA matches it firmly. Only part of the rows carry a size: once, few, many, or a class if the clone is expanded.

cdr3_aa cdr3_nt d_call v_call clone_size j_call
CASSPTGLETQYF TGTGCCAGCAGTCCGACAGGCCTAGAGACCCAGTACTTC NA TRBV6-1 once TRBJ2-5
CASSSGGSGGYTF TGTGCCAGCAGTTCGGGGGGGAGTGGGGGCTACACCTTC NA TRBV6-5 NA TRBJ1-2
CASSLTERTGGLDEQFF TGTGCCAGCAGTTTGACCGAACGGACAGGGGGCTTGGATGAGCAGTTCTTC TRBD1 TRBV6-9 NA TRBJ2-1
CASSQEVLAYEQYF TGTGCCAGCAGCCAAGAAGTACTAGCCTACGAGCAGTACTTC NA TRBV4-2 once TRBJ2-7
CASRAGQGGLTEAFF TGTGCCAGCAGAGCGGGACAGGGAGGTCTGACTGAAGCTTTCTTT TRBD1 TRBV6-1 NA TRBJ1-1
CASSYSSGGQYETQYF TGTGCCAGCAGTTACTCCAGCGGGGGCCAGTATGAGACCCAGTACTTC TRBD2 TRBV6-5 NA TRBJ2-5
CASSSSLANTQYF TGTGCCAGCAGTTCCTCTTTAGCGAATACGCAGTATTTT NA TRBV7-2 once TRBJ2-3
CASSLMRGKETQYF TGCGCCAGCAGCTTGATGCGGGGGAAAGAGACCCAGTACTTC TRBD2 TRBV5-1 NA TRBJ2-5
CSAPGTGAIQTQYF TGCAGCGCTCCCGGGACAGGAGCCATTCAGACCCAGTACTTC TRBD1 TRBV29-1 NA TRBJ2-5
CASSATRASLYNSPLHF TGTGCCAGCAGTGCTACTAGGGCGTCCCTCTATAATTCACCCCTCCACTTT NA TRBV27 NA TRBJ1-6
CASSLLTGSTYEQYF TGCGCCAGCAGCCTGTTAACAGGGAGTACCTACGAGCAGTACTTC NA TRBV5-1 NA TRBJ2-7
CSVQPGGRGYEQYF TGCAGCGTCCAACCGGGGGGAAGGGGCTACGAGCAGTACTTC TRBD2 TRBV29-1 NA TRBJ2-7
CASSTQGAEEKLFF TGTGCCAGCAGTACACAGGGGGCGGAAGAAAAACTGTTTTTT TRBD1 TRBV6-5 NA TRBJ1-4